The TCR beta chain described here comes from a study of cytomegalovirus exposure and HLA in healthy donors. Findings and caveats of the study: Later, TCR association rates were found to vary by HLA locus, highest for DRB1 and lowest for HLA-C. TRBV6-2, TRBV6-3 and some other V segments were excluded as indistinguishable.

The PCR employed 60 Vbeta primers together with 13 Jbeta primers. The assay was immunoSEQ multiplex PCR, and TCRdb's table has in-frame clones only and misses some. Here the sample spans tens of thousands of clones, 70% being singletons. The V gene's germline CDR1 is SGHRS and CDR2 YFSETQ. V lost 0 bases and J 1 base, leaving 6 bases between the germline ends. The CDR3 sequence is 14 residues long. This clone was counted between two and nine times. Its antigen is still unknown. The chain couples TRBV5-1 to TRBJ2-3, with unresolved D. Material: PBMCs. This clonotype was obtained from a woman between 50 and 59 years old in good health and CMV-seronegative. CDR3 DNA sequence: TGCGCCAGCAGCTTGGATAGTGGCACAGATACGCAGTATTTT. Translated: CASSLDSGTDTQYF.